The rows below give T cell receptor beta chains drawn from one sample of a study of CD8 T cells in ankylosing spondylitis. TCRdb itself ran the 5' RACE reads through MiXCR, one entry per CDR3 protein. The sample has 200,000 to 300,000 distinct CDR3 sequences; 20% to 30% are singletons. The sample consisted of blood, either unsorted or a sorted T cell fraction (not recorded which). The origin of the receptors is a male donor with ankylosing spondylitis or in good health (not recorded which). Each CDR3 is given with its conserved first and last residue. Size is omitted from some rows. Given values are once, few, many or a class for expanded clones.

j_gene | abundance | v_gene | CDR3aa
TRBJ1-2 | - | TRBV10-3 | CAIEADRDSPNYGYTF
TRBJ2-3 | - | TRBV2 | CASSEAPGPDTQYF
TRBJ2-3 | few | TRBV7-2 | CASSPLGPGDTQYF
TRBJ2-5 | - | TRBV15 | CATSIGETQYF
TRBJ2-7 | - | TRBV20-1 | CSASPPSGGADEQYF
TRBJ2-1 | - | TRBV14 | CASSQGSYNEQFF
TRBJ1-6 | - | TRBV20-1 | CSAIAGTGGDSPLHF
TRBJ2-7 | few | TRBV10-3 | CAISEAKGAGYEQYF
TRBJ2-3 | - | TRBV20-1 | CSAEGLAGGGTDTQYF
TRBJ2-7 | - | TRBV6-1 | CASSPTEGQGRSYEQYF